This TCR beta chain appears in the sequencing data of a study of identical twins. Of note for this clonotype: What it binds is not known.

Findings and caveats of the study: Abundant cord blood beta clonotypes carried fewer insertions; memory repertoires showed none.

Template switching supplied a universal primer site; unique molecular identifiers were carried on the cDNA. TCRdb passed the 5' RACE reads through MiXCR, listing each CDR3 protein once. Of fewer than 800,000 distinct CDR3 sequences detected, around 7.5% appear once; the ten largest clones hold 1.5% to 2%. CDR3 length: 16 amino acids. Trimming left V 4 bases short and J 4 bases short, with 15 bases between. Germline CDR1 is KGHDR and CDR2 is SFDVKD. These data were also filed under a second study, of yellow fever vaccine responses in identical twins. As that study records: Twins showed a vaccine T cell response that reportedly seemed partly convergent, partly personalized.

This receptor was taken from a woman in her late teens or twenties in good health. The chain links TRBV24-1 to TRBJ2-2, with a weak D call TRBD1 (5 bases). Sequencing was done on a sample of PBMCs. The CDR3 sequence: CATSELVQGVTGELFF. Here the CDR3 DNA reads TGTGCCACCAGTGAGTTAGTGCAGGGTGTCACCGGGGAGCTGTTTTTT.